The next 27 T cell receptor beta chains were all read from a single sample in a study of T cell clonality in common variable immunodeficiency. Antigens of these TCRs are unknown. Study-wide findings and caveats: Common variable immunodeficiency TCR beta sequences reportedly had fewer deletions and N-nucleotide insertions.

Sequencing was performed with immunoSEQ multiplex PCR; in TCRdb, only in-frame clones are kept and a portion is missing. Recorded here are approximately 11,000 clones, none singletons. Material: peripheral blood mononuclear cells. The receptors shown here come from a human donor with common variable immunodeficiency.

This clone was counted between two and nine times. The read stops 3 residues short of the end of the CDR3; the missing end is completed from the germline J gene. The V gene is TRBV2, the J gene TRBJ2-5; 7 bases are shared with TRBD2. With 3 bases clipped from V and 2 bases from J, the junction kept 3 bases outside the gene matches. The CDR3 covers 14 residues. Germline V gene sequence: CDR1 SNHLY, CDR2 FYNNEI. This CDR3 reads CASSERTSQETQYF. The CDR3 DNA, read in part, is TGTGCCAGCAGTGAGCGGACTAGTCAAGAGACC.

This clone has more than one count but fewer than ten. With the read ending 3 residues before the CDR3 end, the germline J gene is used to fill in that end. The chain carries TRBV7-9 and TRBJ1-2; TRBD1 matches at 7 bases. V was pared by 5 bases and J by 6 bases, with 3 bases of the junction left unmatched. Germline assignment: CDR1 SEHNR and CDR2 FQNEAQ (reference sequence). The CDR3 length is 12 residues. CDR3 region: CASSPGTDGYTF. The CDR3 DNA, read in part, is TGTGCCAGCAGCCCGGGGACAGATGGC.

Worth noting for this clone: The CDR3 goes on 3 residues after the read ends, and that part is filled in from the germline J gene. This chain links TRBV5-1 with TRBJ2-1, with TRBD1 identical over 8 bases. V trimming: 3 bases; J trimming: 2 bases; junction bases outside the gene matches: 7. Germline lookup yields CDR1 SGHRS and CDR2 YFSETQ. CDR3 length: 16 amino acids. The CDR3 bases that were read are TGCGCCAGCAGCTCCCCTGACAGGGGAGCCTACAATGAG. Amino acids: CASSSPDRGAYNE. The entire CDR3 protein is CASSSPDRGAYNEQFF.

In this sample, this clone turned up a few times. The CDR3 bases that were read are TGTGCCAGCGCGGGACTAGCCTACAATGAG. Amino acids: CASAGLAYNE. The CDR3 in its entirety is CASAGLAYNEQFF. V gene TRBV19 combines with J gene TRBJ2-1; 8 nucleotides align to TRBD2. The CDR3 extends 3 residues past the end of the read, so its final part is completed from the germline J gene. Losses at the gene ends were 9 bases for V and 2 bases for J; bases not matched to a gene: 3. The germline V gene encodes CDR1 LNHDA and CDR2 SQIVND (reference sequence). The CDR3 loop spans 13 amino acids.

The table lists this clone with a few counts. The CDR3 is cut off 3 residues early in the read; its end comes from the germline J gene. The V and J genes are TRBV19 and TRBJ1-6; D may be TRBD1 (5 bases). The germline gives CDR1 LNHDA, CDR2 SQIVND (reference sequence). The CDR3 has 16 amino acids. Trimming took off 5 bases at V and 10 bases at J, with 21 bases between the two ends. The CDR3 loop is CASSPKGPLRGSPLHF. CDR3 bases read: TGTGCCAGTAGTCCCAAAGGACCCCTTCGGGGGTCACCC.

In its sample, this clone was seen a few times. The sequenced fragment ends 3 residues before the CDR3 boundary, so the rest is inferred from the germline J gene. The rearrangement joins TRBV7-3 to TRBJ2-3; 10 bases fit TRBD2. This CDR3 spans 17 amino acids. V shed 0 bases, J shed 4 bases, and the junction held 7 bases outside the gene matches. Germline V gene lookup returns CDR1 SGHTA and CDR2 FQGTGA. Here the CDR3 reads CASSLTHSGRLSDTQYF. The CDR3 bases that were read are TGTGCCAGCAGCTTAACGCATAGCGGGAGGCTTTCAGATACG. Looking up the rest from reference TRBV7-3 and TRBJ2-3 gives the full variable domain: GAGVSQTPSNKVTEKGKYVELRCDPISGHTALYWYRQSLGQGPEFLIYFQGTGAADDSGLPNDRFFAVRPEGSVSTLKIQRTERGDSAVYLCASSLTHSGRLSDTQYFGPGTRLTVL.

To note about this clone: Sequencing ends 3 residues short of the CDR3 end; the germline J gene provides the rest. This sequence joins TRBV30 and TRBJ2-7; TRBD2 agrees at 13 bases. The germline gives CDR1 GTSNPN, CDR2 SVGIG (reference sequence). The trim removed 3 bases at V and 3 bases at J, leaving 5 bases unmatched. This CDR3 is built from 15 residues. CDR3 region: CAWSGGLAGIYEQYF. CDR3 bases read: TGTGCCTGGAGCGGGGGACTAGCGGGAATCTACGAG.

Note on this clone: Read sequence stops 3 residues before the CDR3 end, and the germline J gene provides the missing end. The sample has other DNA sequences that encode this CDR3 too. The V call is TRBV5-1, the J call TRBJ1-2; 8 bases align to TRBD1. Germline CDR1 SGHRS, CDR2 YFSETQ. The CDR3 runs to 14 residues. The CDR3 spells CASSLGQGLGGYTF. The part of the CDR3 DNA that was read is TGCGCCAGCAGCTTGGGACAGGGGTTGGGAGGC.

Concerning this clone itself: The read comes to an end 3 residues before the CDR3 does, leaving the germline J gene to fill in the end. The chain links TRBV18 to TRBJ2-7, with 8 bases that match TRBD2. This CDR3 is 14 amino acids long. CDR1 and CDR2 from the germline V gene are KGHSH and LQKENI. V lost 6 bases and J lost 2; bases outside the gene matches: 6. CDR3 DNA (partial): TGTGCCAGCTCCCCGGGACTAGACGCCTACGAG. Its protein product is CASSPGLDAYE. The full CDR3 protein reads CASSPGLDAYEQYF.

This clone has more than one count but fewer than ten. The CDR3 end falls 3 residues outside the read, so it is completed with the germline J gene. The chain recombines TRBV18 with TRBJ1-1; D may be TRBD1 (6 bases). V was trimmed by 3 bases and J by 0 bases, leaving 8 bases between them. CDR3 length: 14 amino acids. Germline loops: CDR1 KGHSH, CDR2 LQKENI. Incomplete CDR3 DNA: TGTGCCAGCTCACCTCAGGGGATGAACACTGAA. It yields the protein CASSPQGMNTE. The whole CDR3 reads CASSPQGMNTEAFF. The full variable domain, completed using reference TRBV18 and TRBJ1-1, is NAGVMQNPRHLVRRRGQEARLRCSPMKGHSHVYWYRQLPEEGLKFMVYLQKENIIDESGMPKERFSAEFPKEGPSILRIQQVVRGDSAAYFCASSPQGMNTEAFFGQGTRLTVV.

This clone was seen more than once but under ten times. The sequence runs out 3 residues before the end of the CDR3; the remainder is reconstructed from the germline J gene. The rearrangement joins TRBV30 to TRBJ1-1; D is undetermined. This CDR3 comprises 12 residues. Germline V lookup: CDR1 GTSNPN, CDR2 SVGIG (reference sequence). The CDR3 DNA, read in part, is TGTGCCTGGAGTGTCGGGTCTCCGGGA. This codes for CAWSVGSPG. The complete CDR3 sequence is CAWSVGSPGAFF. Based on the CDR3 plus reference TRBV30 and TRBJ1-1, the full variable domain is SQTIHQWPATLVQPVGSPLSLECTVEGTSNPNLYWYRQAAGRGLQLLFYSVGIGQISSEVPQNLSASRPQDRQFILSSKKLLLSDSGFYLCAWSVGSPGAFFGQGTRLTVV.

For this clone: The sequenced fragment ends 3 residues before the CDR3 boundary, so the rest is inferred from the germline J gene. J is TRBJ1-4 and V is TRBV19; 9 bases line up with TRBD1. CDR1 and CDR2 (germline): LNHDA, SQIVND (reference sequence). Trimming at V came to 6 bases and at J to 8 bases, leaving 19 bases not matched to a gene. This CDR3 contains 18 residues. The covered CDR3 bases are TGTGCCAGTAGCGGTTCCGGGACAGGGCAAGTTGCGCGGGAAAAA. Translated: CASSGSGTGQVAREK. The whole CDR3 protein is CASSGSGTGQVAREKLFF. The entire variable domain, with the rest obtained from reference TRBV19 and TRBJ1-4, is as follows: DGGITQSPKYLFRKEGQNVTLSCEQNLNHDAMYWYRQDPGQGLRLIYYSQIVNDFQKGDIAEGYSVSREKKESFPLTVTSAQKNPTAFYLCASSGSGTGQVAREKLFFGSGTQLSVL.

With regard to this clone: The DNA ends 3 residues before the CDR3 does, and the rest of the CDR3 is filled in from the germline J gene. The chain carries TRBV18 and TRBJ2-1; the D gene is possibly TRBD1 (5 bases). The ends were cut back, 6 bases at V and 2 bases at J, with 11 bases in the middle. The CDR3 runs 14 residues. Germline CDR1 is KGHSH and CDR2 is LQKENI. Partial CDR3 DNA: TGTGCCAGCTCTCAAGACAGAACCTACAATGAG. As protein: CASSQDRTYNE. In full, the CDR3 reads CASSQDRTYNEQFF.

This clone was detected ten times or more. The sequence runs out 3 residues before the end of the CDR3; the remainder is reconstructed from the germline J gene. The chain links TRBV5-6 to TRBJ2-1, with 10 bases aligning to TRBD2. The V and J ends lost 3 bases and 9 bases, in that order; junction bases with no gene match: 6. The germline gives CDR1 SGHDT, CDR2 YYEEEE. The CDR3 spans 14 residues. The DNA read from the CDR3 is TGTGCCAGCAGCTCCGGGACTAGCGCAAGTGAG. It is translated as CASSSGTSASE. The entire CDR3 is CASSSGTSASEQFF.

As concerns this clone: With the read ending 3 residues before the CDR3 end, the germline J gene is used to fill in that end. The chain couples TRBV18 to TRBJ2-1, with D tentatively TRBD2 (6 bases). Germline V CDR1 and CDR2: KGHSH, LQKENI. The CDR3 has 17 residues. V was shortened by 1 base and J by 3 bases, with 16 bases between the two germline ends. The sequenced CDR3 bases are TGTGCCAGCTCACCACACCGACTAGGGGTTTTCTACAATGAG. This translates into CASSPHRLGVFYNE. Given in full, the CDR3 is CASSPHRLGVFYNEQFF.

About this clone itself: One end of the junction does not line up with germline, which may come from a read error. The DNA ends 3 residues before the CDR3 does, and the rest of the CDR3 is filled in from the germline J gene. The gene calls are TRBV7-9 and TRBJ2-7; D not resolved. Germline V lookup: CDR1 SEHNR, CDR2 FQNEAQ (reference sequence). This CDR3 is 12 amino acids long. Incomplete CDR3 DNA: TGTTCCAGCAGCCACACAGAATACGAG. This translates into CSSSHTEYE. The entire CDR3 protein is CSSSHTEYEQYF.

Details on this clone: The CDR3 goes on 3 residues after the read ends, and that part is filled in from the germline J gene. This rearrangement joins TRBV2 to TRBJ2-7; perhaps TRBD2 as D (6 bases). CDR1 and CDR2 (germline): SNHLY, FYNNEI. This CDR3 comprises 13 residues. V lost 7 bases to trimming and J lost 2 bases, with 12 bases between them. The CDR3 here is CASTRGLTYEQYF. The sequenced CDR3 bases are TGTGCCAGCACCCGGGGGTTGACCTACGAG.

This clone was counted between two and nine times. The sequenced fragment ends 3 residues before the CDR3 boundary, so the rest is inferred from the germline J gene. The chain couples TRBV30 to TRBJ2-1, with D tentatively TRBD2 (6 bases). The CDR3 extends over 14 amino acids. Germline CDR1 is GTSNPN and CDR2 is SVGIG (reference sequence). Trimming pared 4 bases from V and 1 base from J, leaving 11 bases between. The covered CDR3 bases are TGTGCCTGGAAGGACTACCTTTCCTACAATGAG. It specifies CAWKDYLSYNE. The full CDR3 sequence reads CAWKDYLSYNEQFF.

This clone occurred a few times. With the read ending 3 residues before the CDR3 end, the germline J gene is used to fill in that end. The gene calls are TRBV7-4 and TRBJ1-5, with D perhaps TRBD1 (5 bases). Germline CDR1 is SGHVT and CDR2 is SQSDAQ. This CDR3 is built from 14 residues. Trimming removed 5 bases from V and 3 bases from J, with 11 bases in between. Incomplete CDR3 DNA: TGTGCCAGCAGCGCCACAGGATACAATCAGCCC. It yields the protein CASSATGYNQP. The whole CDR3 is CASSATGYNQPQHF. Drawing the rest from reference TRBV7-4 and TRBJ1-5, the complete variable domain is GAGVSQSPRYKVAKRGRDVALRCDSISGHVTLYWYRQTLGQGSEVLTYSQSDAQRDKSGRPSGRFSAERPERSVSTLKIQRTEQGDSAVYLCASSATGYNQPQHFGDGTRLSIL.

This clone appeared a few times. The read finishes 3 residues shy of the CDR3 end, and the germline J gene is used to complete it. The V gene is TRBV18, the J gene TRBJ2-7; D is possibly TRBD1 (5 bases). CDR1 is KGHSH and CDR2 is LQKENI in the germline V gene. There are 14 residues in the CDR3. V lost 2 bases to trimming and J lost 2 bases, with 10 bases between them. The CDR3 bases that were read are TGTGCCAGCTCACCATGGGGCGGTACCTACGAG. This translates into CASSPWGGTYE. From start to end, the CDR3 is CASSPWGGTYEQYF.

A few counts support this clone. The CDR3 end is not reached by the read, which stops 3 residues before it; the germline J gene fills it in. This chain links TRBV7-9 with TRBJ2-7; D gene uncertain. CDR3 size: 11 residues. Between the trimmed V and J ends, which lost 8 bases and 1 base, there was a span of 6 bases. CDR1 and CDR2 (germline): SEHNR, FQNEAQ (reference sequence). CDR3 DNA, as far as it was read: TGTGCCAGCCAAATGTCCTACGAG. Its translation is CASQMSYE. The CDR3 as a whole reads CASQMSYEQYF.

Regarding this clone: Coverage ceases 3 residues before the CDR3 finishes, and the germline J gene fills in the end. This chain uses TRBV19 with TRBJ2-3, with a tentative D call TRBD1 (8 bases). Germline V gene sequence: CDR1 LNHDA, CDR2 SQIVND (reference sequence). The ends were cut back, 7 bases at V and 2 bases at J, with 25 bases in the middle. This CDR3 has 18 residues. CDR3 bases read: TGTGCCAGTACGGGCAGGGGGCATGCGGGAGAGTTCACAGATACG. Protein: CASTGRGHAGEFTDT. The full CDR3 protein is CASTGRGHAGEFTDTQYF.

Details on this clone: Coverage ceases 3 residues before the CDR3 finishes, and the germline J gene fills in the end. V and J are TRBV7-3 and TRBJ2-5; 7 nucleotides match TRBD2. The CDR3 has 14 residues. V lost 2 bases to trimming and J lost 3 bases; unmatched junction nucleotides: 3. CDR1 is SGHTA and CDR2 is FQGTGA in the germline V gene. The sequenced CDR3 bases are TGTGCCAGCAGCTTAGGCGGGAGTGAAGAGACC. Amino acid sequence: CASSLGGSEET. The full CDR3 protein reads CASSLGGSEETQYF.

This clone was found a few times. With the read ending 3 residues before the CDR3 end, the germline J gene is used to fill in that end. The chain couples TRBV18 to TRBJ2-7; 7 nucleotides match TRBD1. V gave up 4 bases and J gave up 0 bases; unmatched junction bases: 6. This CDR3 comprises 15 residues. Germline values: CDR1 KGHSH, CDR2 LQKENI. CDR3 in amino acids: CASSQTGSGSYEQYF. The part of the CDR3 DNA that was read is TGTGCCAGCTCACAGACAGGGTCTGGCTCCTACGAG.

Partial CDR3 DNA: TGTGCCAGTAGTCCGACAGGGCTGATGTGGGGCCAGCCC. Amino acids: CASSPTGLMWGQP. The entire CDR3 reads CASSPTGLMWGQPQHF. This chain uses TRBV19 with TRBJ1-5; 7 nucleotides line up with TRBD1. The read finishes 3 residues shy of the CDR3 end, and the germline J gene is used to complete it. This CDR3 is built from 16 residues. CDR1 is LNHDA and CDR2 is SQIVND in the germline V gene (reference sequence). Unmatched junction bases numbered 14, after V lost 5 bases and J lost 7 bases.

This clone was picked up a small number of times. Coverage ceases 3 residues before the CDR3 finishes, and the germline J gene fills in the end. The chain couples TRBV30 to TRBJ2-5; weak D call: TRBD2 (6 bases). The CDR3 consists of 13 residues. CDR1 is GTSNPN and CDR2 is SVGIG in the germline V gene (reference sequence). Trimming pared 6 bases from V and 2 bases from J, leaving 13 bases between. CDR3 protein: CACTAGRQETQYF. The CDR3 bases that were read are TGTGCCTGTACTGCGGGGAGACAAGAGACC.

Details on this clone: The CDR3 goes on 3 residues after the read ends, and that part is filled in from the germline J gene. The chain joins TRBV18 to TRBJ1-1; D remains unclear. V lost 5 bases and J lost 2, with 9 bases in between. Germline V lookup: CDR1 KGHSH, CDR2 LQKENI. CDR3 length: 13 amino acids. CDR3: CASSSQANTEAFF. The covered CDR3 bases are TGTGCCAGCTCAAGTCAGGCTAACACTGAA.